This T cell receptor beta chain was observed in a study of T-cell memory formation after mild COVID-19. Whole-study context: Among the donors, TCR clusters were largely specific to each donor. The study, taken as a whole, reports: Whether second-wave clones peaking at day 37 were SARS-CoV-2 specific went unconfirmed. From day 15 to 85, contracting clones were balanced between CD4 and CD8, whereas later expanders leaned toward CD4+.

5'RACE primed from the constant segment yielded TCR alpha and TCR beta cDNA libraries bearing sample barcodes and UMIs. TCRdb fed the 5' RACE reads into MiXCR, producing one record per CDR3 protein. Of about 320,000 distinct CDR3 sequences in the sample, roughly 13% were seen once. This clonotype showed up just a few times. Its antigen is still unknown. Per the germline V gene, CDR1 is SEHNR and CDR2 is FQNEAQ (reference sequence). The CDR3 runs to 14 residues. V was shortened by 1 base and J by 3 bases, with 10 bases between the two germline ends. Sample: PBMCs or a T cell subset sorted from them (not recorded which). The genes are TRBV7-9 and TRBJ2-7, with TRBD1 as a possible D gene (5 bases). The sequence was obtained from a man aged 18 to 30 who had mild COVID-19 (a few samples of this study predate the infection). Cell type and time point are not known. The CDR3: CASSLGVGLYEQYF. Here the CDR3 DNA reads TGTGCCAGCAGCTTAGGAGTGGGGCTCTACGAGCAGTACTTC.